This T cell receptor (beta chain) came from a study of OX40 agonist ivuxolimab in advanced cancers. Study context: The dose-escalation group included hepatocellular carcinoma, melanoma, renal cell carcinoma and head and neck cancer.

Profiled with immunoSEQ multiplex PCR; TCRdb holds only in-frame clones, not every one. This sample has approximately 71,000 clones; 94% occur once, and the top ten carry approximately 15%. After removal of 5 bases from V and 3 bases from J, the junction contained 4 bases not matched to a gene. The CDR3 has 14 amino acids. Germline V gene data show CDR1 as LNHNV and CDR2 as YYDKDF (reference sequence). The TCR originated in an adult with an advanced solid tumor such as melanoma, head and neck, liver or kidney cancer. This sample comprised CD4+ or CD8+ T cells sorted from blood, obtained in a trial of the OX40 agonist ivuxolimab. The chain uses TRBV15 and TRBJ1-1; 9 positions agree with TRBD1. The DNA of the CDR3 is TGTGCCACCAGCGCCGACAGGGGGGACACTGAAGCTTTCTTT. Translating gives CATSADRGDTEAFF.